This is a list of T cell receptor beta chains from one sample in a study of cytomegalovirus exposure and HLA in healthy donors. The data were produced by immunoSEQ multiplex PCR, yet TCRdb's version contains in-frame clones alone and is incomplete. The data contain about 180,000 clones, roughly 82% of them singletons. Sequencing used PBMCs. These receptors originate from a man aged 35-49 years in good health and CMV-seronegative. The CDR3 runs from the conserved cysteine through the conserved F or W. D genes are given only for firm matches. Expanded clones get a size class; other rows say once, few or many, or leave the size out.

TRBJ1-2 | 13 | few | TRBV11-2 | NA | CASSRTSSYGYTF | TGTGCCAGCAGCCGTACATCGTCCTATGGCTACACCTTC
TRBJ2-5 | 15 | NA | TRBV9 | TRBD2 | CASSLSGGHQETQYF | TGTGCCAGCAGCCTCAGCGGGGGTCACCAAGAGACCCAGTACTTC
TRBJ1-2 | 11 | NA | TRBV7-2 | NA | CASSATDGYTF | TGTGCCAGCAGCGCGACAGATGGCTACACCTTC
TRBJ2-5 | 12 | NA | TRBV30 | NA | CAWSVLRETQYF | TGTGCCTGGAGTGTACTCCGAGAGACCCAGTACTTC
TRBJ2-5 | 13 | few | TRBV18 | TRBD2 | CASFTRREETQYF | TGTGCCAGCTTCACCAGGCGGGAGGAGACCCAGTACTTC
TRBJ1-5 | 15 | NA | TRBV19 | NA | CASSIGAGSNQPQHF | TGTGCCAGTAGTATTGGGGCAGGAAGCAATCAGCCCCAGCATTTT
TRBJ2-2 | 17 | NA | TRBV5-5 | NA | CASSLVLVGGHTGELFF | TGTGCCAGCAGCTTGGTCCTTGTGGGAGGTCACACCGGGGAGCTGTTTTTT
TRBJ2-7 | 14 | NA | TRBV7-2 | NA | CASSLTRDSYEQYF | TGTGCCAGCAGCTTAACTCGAGATTCCTACGAGCAGTACTTC
TRBJ2-5 | 14 | NA | TRBV6-6 | NA | CASSYSGAVETQYF | TGTGCCAGCAGTTACTCAGGGGCCGTTGAGACCCAGTACTTC
TRBJ2-7 | 14 | NA | TRBV7-2 | NA | CASSLQGASTEQYF | TGTGCCAGCAGCTTACAGGGCGCTTCCACCGAGCAGTACTTC
TRBJ2-7 | 16 | NA | TRBV7-9 | NA | CASSHKGAQYSYEQYF | TGTGCCAGCAGCCACAAGGGAGCCCAGTACTCCTACGAGCAGTACTTC
TRBJ2-3 | 15 | NA | TRBV11-1 | TRBD2 | CASSGSGGSTDTQYF | TGTGCCAGCAGCGGGAGCGGGGGAAGCACAGATACGCAGTATTTT
TRBJ2-7 | 13 | NA | TRBV5-5 | NA | CASSVRQPYEQYF | TGTGCCAGCAGCGTCCGACAGCCTTACGAGCAGTACTTC
TRBJ2-3 | 16 | NA | TRBV5-1 | TRBD2 | CASSDGTSVYTDTQYF | TGCGCCAGCAGCGACGGGACTAGCGTTTACACAGATACGCAGTATTTT
TRBJ1-5 | 15 | few | TRBV9 | NA | CASSATSRVGEPQHF | TGTGCCAGCAGCGCAACTTCCAGGGTAGGGGAGCCCCAGCATTTT
TRBJ1-3 | 16 | once | TRBV5-1 | TRBD1 | CASTHSGQGSGNTIYF | TGCGCCAGCACTCATTCGGGACAGGGGTCTGGAAACACCATATATTTT
TRBJ2-7 | 14 | NA | TRBV11-2 | TRBD1 | CASSGRQGASEQYF | TGTGCCAGCAGCGGAAGACAGGGAGCAAGCGAGCAGTACTTC
TRBJ2-3 | 14 | NA | TRBV28 | NA | CAMGTGTGTDTQYF | TGTGCCATGGGCACCGGCACGGGCACAGATACGCAGTATTTT
TRBJ2-3 | 15 | NA | TRBV5-4 | NA | CASSFEGGVTDTQYF | TGTGCCAGCAGCTTCGAAGGAGGGGTCACAGATACGCAGTATTTT
TRBJ1-2 | 13 | NA | TRBV28 | NA | CASSLKGNYGYTF | TGTGCCAGCAGTTTAAAGGGGAACTATGGCTACACCTTC
TRBJ2-6 | 16 | NA | TRBV5-4 | NA | CASSLVSGSGANVLTF | TGTGCCAGCAGCTTGGTAAGCGGCTCTGGGGCCAACGTCCTGACTTTC
TRBJ2-5 | 15 | once | TRBV27 | TRBD1 | CASSFLGTVGETQYF | TGTGCCAGCAGTTTCCTCGGGACAGTGGGGGAGACCCAGTACTTC
TRBJ2-2 | 13 | NA | TRBV27 | NA | CASSPRGSGELFF | TGTGCCAGCAGTCCCCGAGGATCCGGGGAGCTGTTTTTT
TRBJ2-2 | 15 | few | TRBV5-1 | TRBD2 | CASSPRTSFGGELFF | TGCGCCAGCAGCCCACGGACTAGCTTCGGCGGGGAGCTGTTTTTT
TRBJ2-3 | 14 | NA | TRBV9 | NA | CASNGGQGPDTQYF | TGTGCCAGCAACGGGGGGCAGGGCCCAGATACGCAGTATTTT
TRBJ1-2 | 13 | NA | TRBV7-2 | TRBD1 | CASSPRGQGGYTF | TGTGCCAGCAGCCCGAGGGGGCAGGGTGGCTACACCTTC
TRBJ1-5 | 14 | NA | TRBV5-5 | NA | CASSLSWEAQPQHF | TGTGCCAGCAGCTTGAGCTGGGAGGCTCAGCCCCAGCATTTT
TRBJ1-2 | 15 | NA | TRBV5-1 | NA | CASSLVGGAMDGYTF | TGCGCCAGCAGCTTGGTTGGGGGGGCGATGGATGGCTACACCTTC
TRBJ2-3 | 15 | NA | TRBV6-1 | TRBD1 | CASSVQGVGTDTQYF | TGTGCCAGCAGCGTACAGGGGGTCGGCACAGATACGCAGTATTTT
TRBJ2-6 | 17 | once | TRBV5-1 | TRBD1 | CASSTYYRGSGANVLTF | TGCGCCAGCAGCACCTACTACAGGGGCTCTGGGGCCAACGTCCTGACTTTC
TRBJ2-5 | 13 | few | TRBV6-6 | NA | CASSWAPEETQYF | TGTGCCAGCAGTTGGGCTCCTGAAGAGACCCAGTACTTC
TRBJ1-2 | 14 | NA | TRBV11-2 | NA | CASSFPQGHYGYTF | TGTGCCAGCAGCTTCCCCCAGGGTCACTATGGCTACACCTTC